Shown below are 28 T cell receptor beta chains from a single sample sequenced in a study of T cell responses to AZD1222 COVID-19 vaccine. Some clones are missing from TCRdb's copy, which holds only in-frame ones; the method was immunoSEQ multiplex PCR. The data show under 150,000 clones, approximately 88% seen once. This specimen consisted of peripheral blood, obtained 28 days after the second AZD1222 dose. The receptors come from an adult who received the AZD1222 COVID-19 vaccine.

V and J are TRBV2 and TRBJ1-2; TRBD1 is a possible D gene (6 bases). This CDR3 is 13 amino acids long. V dropped 4 bases and J dropped 6 bases, with 12 bases sitting between them. Germline assignment: CDR1 SNHLY and CDR2 FYNNEI. The CDR3 DNA reads as TGTGCCAGCAGTGGATCGGGGGCACATGGCTACACCTTC. This codes for CASSGSGAHGYTF.

As for this clone: Other DNA sequences of this sample code for an identical CDR3. J is TRBJ2-5 and V is TRBV18; TRBD2 might be the D (5 bases). Germline V CDR1 and CDR2: KGHSH, LQKENI. Trimming took 2 bases from V and 3 from J, leaving 7 bases between them. The length of the CDR3 is 13 residues. The CDR3 DNA reads as TGTGCCAGCTCACCAGGGAGTGAAGAGACCCAGTACTTC. As protein: CASSPGSEETQYF.

This chain links TRBV27 with TRBJ2-7, with D perhaps TRBD2 (6 bases). CDR1 and CDR2 from the germline V gene are MNHEY and SMNVEV (reference sequence). The CDR3 has 14 amino acids. Trimming took off 5 bases at V and 2 bases at J, with 13 bases between the two ends. The CDR3: CASSLRDFPYEQYF. The CDR3, as DNA: TGTGCCAGCAGTCTCCGGGACTTTCCCTACGAGCAGTACTTC.

The gene calls are TRBV3-1 (or the pseudogene TRBV3-2) and TRBJ2-7; 7 positions match TRBD1. J was trimmed by 2 bases and V by 1 base; bases with no gene match: 2. Germline V CDR1 and CDR2: LGHDT, YNNKEL (reference sequence). The length of the CDR3 is 14 residues. The CDR3 loop is CASSQAGTAYEQYF. The CDR3 DNA is TGTGCCAGCAGCCAAGCCGGGACAGCCTACGAGCAGTACTTC.

The CDR3 nucleotides are TGTGCCAGCGGCACATCTGGGGCCAACGTCCTGACTTTC. Its translation: CASGTSGANVLTF. The V call is TRBV7-3, the J call TRBJ2-6; D is unclear. V was pared by 8 bases and J by 1 base, with 6 bases between. Germline V lookup: CDR1 SGHTA, CDR2 FQGTGA. The CDR3 loop spans 13 amino acids. The variable domain in full, completed from reference TRBV7-3 and TRBJ2-6, reads GAGVSQTPSNKVTEKGKYVELRCDPISGHTALYWYRQSLGQGPEFLIYFQGTGAADDSGLPNDRFFAVRPEGSVSTLKIQRTERGDSAVYLCASGTSGANVLTFGAGSRLTVL.

This chain links TRBV3-1 (or the pseudogene TRBV3-2) with TRBJ1-3; D is uncertain. The CDR3 sequence is 13 residues long. V was clipped by 6 bases and J by 0 bases, with 6 bases between them. Germline CDR1 reads LGHDT; CDR2 reads YNNKEL (reference sequence). The CDR3 DNA reads as TGTGCCAGCAGTTGGGACTCTGGAAACACCATATATTTT. Its protein product is CASSWDSGNTIYF.

About this clone itself: The sample has other DNA sequences that encode this CDR3 too. The J gene is TRBJ2-1, the V gene TRBV19; D unresolved. The CDR3 runs 12 residues. V lost 4 bases, J lost 4 bases, and 5 bases lay in between. Germline values: CDR1 LNHDA, CDR2 SQIVND (reference sequence). In DNA, the CDR3 is TGTGCCAGTAGTAAACAATACAATGAGCAGTTCTTC. This sequence encodes CASSKQYNEQFF. The whole variable domain, remainder taken from reference TRBV19 and TRBJ2-1, is DGGITQSPKYLFRKEGQNVTLSCEQNLNHDAMYWYRQDPGQGLRLIYYSQIVNDFQKGDIAEGYSVSREKKESFPLTVTSAQKNPTAFYLCASSKQYNEQFFGPGTRLTVL.

This rearrangement joins TRBV6-5 to TRBJ1-1, with unresolved D. The CDR3 length is 13 residues. From germline, CDR1 is MNHEY and CDR2 SVGAGI. Trimming removed 6 bases at V and 5 bases at J, with 13 bases between. The CDR3: CASSRRFGTEAFF. The CDR3, as DNA: TGTGCCAGCAGCCGGAGGTTTGGAACTGAAGCTTTCTTT.

V gene TRBV12-3 or TRBV12-4 combines with J gene TRBJ2-2; the D is unclear. The V end lost 6 bases, the J end lost 2 bases, and 1 base lay between the germline ends. The CDR3 spans 11 residues. CDR3 amino acids: CASRNTGELFF. Written as DNA, the CDR3 is TGTGCCAGCAGAAACACCGGGGAGCTGTTTTTT.

V usage is TRBV5-5 and J usage is TRBJ2-4; TRBD2 might be the D (5 bases). Germline values: CDR1 SGHKS, CDR2 YYEKEE (reference sequence). V gave up 3 bases and J gave up 2 bases, with 12 bases separating them. The length of the CDR3 is 15 residues. CDR3 sequence reads: CASSSLGSTKNIQYF. CDR3 sequence (DNA): TGTGCCAGCAGCTCGTTGGGGAGTACCAAAAACATTCAGTACTTC.

V usage is TRBV15 and J usage is TRBJ1-2; no clear D gene. The CDR3 consists of 12 residues. V lost 5 bases and J lost 4, with 8 bases in between. CDR1 LNHNV and CDR2 YYDKDF come from the germline V gene (reference sequence). The CDR3 nucleotides read TGTGCCACCAGCCCCCCAGGCTATGGCTACACCTTC. Its protein product is CATSPPGYGYTF.

The chain has TRBV7-3 and TRBJ2-3; TRBD1 agrees at 8 bases. The V and J ends lost 0 bases and 0 bases, in that order; junction bases with no gene match: 8. The CDR3 has 18 amino acids. Germline CDR1 reads SGHTA; CDR2 reads FQGTGA. The CDR3 region has the DNA TGTGCCAGCAGCTTAACTGTGTCGGACAGGGCTAGCACAGATACGCAGTATTTT. This translates into CASSLTVSDRASTDTQYF.

This rearrangement joins TRBV7-9 to TRBJ1-1, with 7 bases identical to TRBD1. CDR1 and CDR2 from the germline V gene are SEHNR and FQNEAQ (reference sequence). The CDR3 is made up of 15 amino acids. With V trimmed by 5 bases and J by 0 bases, 6 bases remained unmatched. The CDR3 loop is CASSRVTGLNTEAFF. The CDR3 DNA reads as TGTGCCAGCAGCCGCGTGACAGGGTTGAACACTGAAGCTTTCTTT.

The CDR3, as DNA: TGTGCCAGTAGCTATCAAGTCGGGGGGCAGGGGACAGATACGCAGTATTTT. Translation gives CASSYQVGGQGTDTQYF. This sequence joins TRBV19 and TRBJ2-3; tentatively, D is TRBD2 (7 bases). CDR3 length equals 17 residues. CDR1 and CDR2 (germline): LNHDA, SQIVND (reference sequence). The V gene lost 6 bases and the J gene lost 3 bases, with 22 bases spanning the gap.

V and J are TRBV6-5 and TRBJ2-3; 10 bases fit TRBD1. The germline V gene encodes CDR1 MNHEY and CDR2 SVGAGI. The CDR3 length is 14 residues. The junction had 7 bases not matched to a gene; V was cut back by 6 bases and J by 7 bases. The CDR3: CASREGDRGNTQYF. The DNA for the CDR3 is TGTGCCAGCAGGGAGGGGGACAGGGGAAATACGCAGTATTTT.

The rearrangement links TRBV6-5 to TRBJ1-3; weak D call: TRBD1 (5 bases). The V and J ends lost 5 bases and 0 bases respectively, with 8 bases between them. The germline V gene has CDR1 MNHEY and CDR2 SVGAGI. The CDR3 has 14 amino acids. The CDR3 nucleotides read TGTGCCAGCAGTCGGGGGACCTCTGGAAACACCATATATTTT. This gives the protein CASSRGTSGNTIYF.

This clone was seen once. The V gene is TRBV2, the J gene TRBJ2-1; possible D gene TRBD1, 5 bases. Germline CDR1 and CDR2: SNHLY and FYNNEI. Trimming removed 7 bases from V and 5 bases from J, with 9 bases in between. The CDR3 extends over 12 amino acids. This CDR3 is CASNDRDNEQFF. CDR3 nucleotide sequence: TGTGCCAGCAATGACAGAGACAATGAGCAGTTCTTC. The whole variable domain, filled in from reference TRBV2 and TRBJ2-1, reads EPEVTQTPSHQVTQMGQEVILRCVPISNHLYFYWYRQILGQKVEFLVSFYNNEISEKSEIFDDQFSVERPDGSNFTLKIRSTKLEDSAMYFCASNDRDNEQFFGPGTRLTVL.

For this clone: The sample has other DNA sequences that encode this CDR3 too. The rearrangement uses TRBV12-3 or TRBV12-4 and TRBJ1-1, with no clear D. The CDR3 is 13 amino acids. V shed 2 bases and J shed 1 base, with 5 bases lying between them. In nucleotides, the CDR3 is TGTGCCAGCAGTTTAACTCCGAACACTGAAGCTTTCTTT. Its protein is CASSLTPNTEAFF.

This clone was found once. The chain couples TRBV10-3 to TRBJ2-3; no firm D call. This CDR3 contains 11 residues. Trimming stripped 6 bases from V and 1 base from J, with 2 bases between. Looked up from germline, CDR1 is ENHRY and CDR2 is SYGVKD. Written as DNA, the CDR3 is TGTGCCATCAGAGGCACAGATACGCAGTATTTT. Translation gives CAIRGTDTQYF.

The chain has TRBV4-3 and TRBJ2-1; TRBD2 agrees at 10 bases. The V gene's germline CDR1 is LGHNA and CDR2 YSLEER. J was trimmed by 7 bases and V by 3 bases; bases with no gene match: 3. CDR3 length: 14 amino acids. The CDR3 spells CASSHTSGDNEQFF. The DNA of the CDR3 is TGCGCCAGCAGCCACACTAGCGGGGATAATGAGCAGTTCTTC.

V usage is TRBV11-3 and J usage is TRBJ2-1; possible D gene TRBD1, 6 bases. The germline V gene has CDR1 SGHNT and CDR2 YENEEA. V lost 6 bases and J 4 bases, leaving 22 bases between the germline ends. The CDR3 is 17 amino acids. In nucleotides, the CDR3 is TGTGCCAGCAGTCAATTATCCGGACAGAGTACTTACAATGAGCAGTTCTTC. Protein sequence: CASSQLSGQSTYNEQFF.

The V gene is TRBV7-9, the J gene TRBJ1-1; D call uncertain. V dropped 5 bases and J dropped 3 bases, with 16 bases sitting between them. Germline CDR1 is SEHNR and CDR2 is FQNEAQ (reference sequence). The CDR3 is 15 residues long. The CDR3 spells CASSRREALYTEAFF. CDR3 sequence (DNA): TGTGCCAGCAGCCGGAGGGAGGCCCTGTACACTGAAGCTTTCTTT.

The chain employs TRBV28 and TRBJ1-6; 8 nucleotides agree with TRBD1. Germline values: CDR1 MDHEN, CDR2 SYDVKM. This CDR3 is 13 amino acids long. The V gene end was trimmed by 6 bases and the J gene end by 10 bases; junction bases not matched to a gene: 5. CDR3: CASSRQGWSPLHF. In nucleotides, the CDR3 is TGTGCCAGCAGCCGACAGGGGTGGTCACCCCTCCACTTT.

The gene calls are TRBV7-9 and TRBJ1-5; perhaps TRBD1 as D (5 bases). The length of the CDR3 is 14 residues. Germline values: CDR1 SEHNR, CDR2 FQNEAQ (reference sequence). Trimming removed 1 base from V and 6 bases from J, with 10 bases in between. The chain's CDR3 is CASSLGTSGQPQHF. DNA of the CDR3: TGTGCCAGCAGCTTAGGGACAAGCGGTCAGCCCCAGCATTTT. The complete variable domain, with remaining parts taken from reference TRBV7-9 and TRBJ1-5, reads DTGVSQNPRHKITKRGQNVTFRCDPISEHNRLYWYRQTLGQGPEFLTYFQNEAQLEKSRLLSDRFSAERPKGSFSTLEIQRTEQGDSAMYLCASSLGTSGQPQHFGDGTRLSIL.

V gene TRBV5-6 combines with J gene TRBJ2-1; no firm D call. Germline-derived CDR1 and CDR2 are SGHDT and YYEEEE. Trimming removed 4 bases at V and 0 bases at J, with 11 bases between. There are 15 residues in the CDR3. CDR3: CASSPTGSSYNEQFF. The CDR3 DNA sequence: TGTGCCAGCAGCCCGACCGGGTCCTCCTACAATGAGCAGTTCTTC.

As DNA, the CDR3 is TGTGCCAGCAGGGGGGGGATTTCACCCCTCCACTTT. Translated, it gives CASRGGISPLHF. The chain couples TRBV12-3 or TRBV12-4 to TRBJ1-6; maybe TRBD1 (5 bases). The CDR3 totals 12 residues. V lost 6 bases to trimming and J lost 9 bases, with 9 bases between them.

The V and J genes are TRBV5-1 and TRBJ1-2, with 9 bases matching TRBD1. After removal of 4 bases from V and 6 bases from J, the junction contained 10 bases not matched to a gene. Germline loops: CDR1 SGHRS, CDR2 YFSETQ. This CDR3 has 15 residues. CDR3 bases: TGCGCCAGCAGCCTACAGGGGGCCGGAGTGGATGGCTACACCTTC. This gives the protein CASSLQGAGVDGYTF.

The chain joins TRBV13 to TRBJ1-6, with D maybe TRBD1 (5 bases). Germline assignment: CDR1 PRHDT and CDR2 FYEKMQ (reference sequence). This CDR3 is 14 amino acids long. Trimming pared 5 bases from V and 8 bases from J, leaving 13 bases between. CDR3 loop: CASSITTGDSPLHF. The CDR3, as DNA: TGTGCCAGCAGCATCACCACAGGAGATTCACCCCTCCACTTT.